Reported below is one T cell receptor (beta chain). Its matching antigen is unknown. Assay: immunoSEQ multiplex PCR; the TCRdb copy retains only in-frame clones and omits some. The sample contains approximately 100,000 clones, around 85% of which appear only once. The data belong to a study of radiotherapy plus CTLA-4 blockade in lung cancer. The study, taken as a whole, reports: Clones of tumor-derived TCRs expanded in blood after radiotherapy plus ipilimumab. Increased serum interferon-beta after radiation also reportedly predicted response strongly.

The CDR3 is 15 amino acids. Germline V gene data show CDR1 as SGHTA and CDR2 as FQGNSA. With 2 bases clipped from V and 2 bases from J, the junction kept 2 bases outside the gene matches. The starting material was peripheral blood, obtained from a patient treated with radiotherapy plus ipilimumab. The clonotype comes from a human donor with non-small cell lung cancer that progressed on radiotherapy plus ipilimumab. Some clones in this sample may be carry-over from other donors' samples. V and J are TRBV7-2 and TRBJ2-7, with 11 bases matching TRBD2. CDR3 bases: TGTGCCAGCAGCTTACTAGCGGGGGGACCCTACGAGCAGTACTTC. Translation: CASSLLAGGPYEQYF.